This record concerns one T cell receptor beta chain sequence. Antigen: not known. This entry belongs to a study of T cells after yellow fever vaccination. Study observations and caveats: Boosting was followed by the reappearance of most primary-vaccination clones (under 97% CD4, around 86% CD8).

TCRdb called the 5' RACE reads again in MiXCR, with one record for every CDR3 protein. The repertoire holds about 260,000 distinct CDR3 sequences, roughly 4.8% seen once, with 2.5% to 4% in the top ten. Germline V gene data show CDR1 as SGHRS and CDR2 as YFSETQ. This CDR3 spans 14 amino acids. V dropped 4 bases and J dropped 6 bases, with 11 bases sitting between them. The gene calls are TRBV5-1 and TRBJ1-6; no reliable D call. This TCR was sampled from a young man who received the YFV17D yellow fever vaccine. Sequencing used CD4+ T cells sorted from PBMCs, obtained on the day of the yellow fever booster vaccination. In nucleotides, the CDR3 is TGCGCCAGCAGCCCACTAATGGGTAATTCACCCCTCCACTTT. Its protein is CASSPLMGNSPLHF.